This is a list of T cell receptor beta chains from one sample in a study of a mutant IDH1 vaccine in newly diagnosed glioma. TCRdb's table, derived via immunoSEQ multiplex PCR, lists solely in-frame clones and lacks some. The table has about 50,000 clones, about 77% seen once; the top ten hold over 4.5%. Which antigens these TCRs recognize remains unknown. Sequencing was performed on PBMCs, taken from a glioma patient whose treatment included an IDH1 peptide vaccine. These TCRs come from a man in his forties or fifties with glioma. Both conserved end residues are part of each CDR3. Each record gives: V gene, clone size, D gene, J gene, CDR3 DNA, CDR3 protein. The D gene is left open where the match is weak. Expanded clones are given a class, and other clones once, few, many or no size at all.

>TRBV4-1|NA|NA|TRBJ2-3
TGCGCCAGCAGCCCATCCGGGGATACGCAGTATTTT
CASSPSGDTQYF
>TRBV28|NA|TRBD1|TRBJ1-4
TGTGCCAGCACCAGGACAGGTTTTAATGAAAAACTGTTTTTT
CASTRTGFNEKLFF
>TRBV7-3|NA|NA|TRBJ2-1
TGTGCCAGCAGCTTAATGGGGGGGCGCAATGAGCAGTTCTTC
CASSLMGGRNEQFF
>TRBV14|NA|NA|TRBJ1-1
TGTGCCAGCAGCCTCGGACGGGGTGAAGCTTTCTTT
CASSLGRGEAFF
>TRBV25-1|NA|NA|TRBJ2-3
TGTGCCAGCAGCGATTGGGGGAAGAGCACAGATACGCAGTATTTT
CASSDWGKSTDTQYF
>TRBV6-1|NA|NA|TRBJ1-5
TGTGCCAGCAGTGAAGCGACAACAAATCAGCCCCAGCATTTT
CASSEATTNQPQHF
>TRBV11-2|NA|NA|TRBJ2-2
TGTGCCAGCAGCCCAATCCGGCGAGGTCTAGTTTCCGGGGAGCTGTTTTTT
CASSPIRRGLVSGELFF
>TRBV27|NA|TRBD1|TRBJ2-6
TGTGCCAGCAGTCCCGGACAGGGAACTTCTGGGGCCAACGTCCTGACTTTC
CASSPGQGTSGANVLTF
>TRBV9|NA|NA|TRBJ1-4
TGTGCCAGCAGCGCGTACGGGACTAATGAAAAACTGTTTTTT
CASSAYGTNEKLFF
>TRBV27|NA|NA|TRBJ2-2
TGTGCCAGCAGTTTAGTCTCTCAGGGTCTCTGGGGGAACACCGGGGAGCTGTTTTTT
CASSLVSQGLWGNTGELFF
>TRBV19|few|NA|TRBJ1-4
TGTGCCAGTATGGGGGCAACTAATGAAAAACTGTTTTTT
CASMGATNEKLFF
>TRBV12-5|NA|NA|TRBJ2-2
TGTGCTAGTGGAACAAACACCGGGGAGCTGTTTTTT
CASGTNTGELFF
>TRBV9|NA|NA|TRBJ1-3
TGTGCCAGCAGCGTCGGGCCCTCAACGTCTGGAAACACCATATATTTT
CASSVGPSTSGNTIYF
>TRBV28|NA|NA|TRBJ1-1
TGTGCCAGCAGTACCGGCATGGGTATGAACACTGAAGCTTTCTTT
CASSTGMGMNTEAFF
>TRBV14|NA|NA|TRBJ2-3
TGTGCCAGCAGAAGGGGAGTCGATACGCAGTATTTT
CASRRGVDTQYF
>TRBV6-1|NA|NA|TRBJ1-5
TGTGCCAGCAGTGGAGGGTACTATGGCAATCAGCCCCAGCATTTT
CASSGGYYGNQPQHF